This record concerns one TCR beta chain sequence. Its cognate antigen is unknown. This entry comes from a study of cytomegalovirus exposure and HLA in healthy donors. The CDR3 is 14 residues long. From germline, CDR1 is MDHEN and CDR2 SYDVKM. V shed 1 base, J shed 8 bases, and the junction held 6 bases outside the gene matches. PCR amplification relied on 60 Vbeta primers (plus 13 Jbeta primers). Libraries were prepared by immunoSEQ multiplex PCR; TCRdb keeps only in-frame clonotypes and omits some of them. The sample totals about 190,000 clones; its top ten clones hold 5.5% to 7.5%. Study outcomes and limitations: Immune exposure information available was restricted to CMV serostatus. Presence/absence analyses assumed roughly uniform sequencing depth across donors. Association of 15,000 to 20,000 TCR beta sequences with HLA alleles was found at 0.05 false discovery rate in a later analysis.

The sequencing sample was made of PBMCs. The clonotype comes from a man younger than 40 in good health and CMV-seronegative. The chain carries TRBV28 and TRBJ1-2; 8 bases fit TRBD1. CDR3 sequence: CASSLSQGARGYTF. The CDR3 DNA reads TGTGCCAGCAGTTTATCCCAGGGGGCGCGCGGCTACACCTTC.